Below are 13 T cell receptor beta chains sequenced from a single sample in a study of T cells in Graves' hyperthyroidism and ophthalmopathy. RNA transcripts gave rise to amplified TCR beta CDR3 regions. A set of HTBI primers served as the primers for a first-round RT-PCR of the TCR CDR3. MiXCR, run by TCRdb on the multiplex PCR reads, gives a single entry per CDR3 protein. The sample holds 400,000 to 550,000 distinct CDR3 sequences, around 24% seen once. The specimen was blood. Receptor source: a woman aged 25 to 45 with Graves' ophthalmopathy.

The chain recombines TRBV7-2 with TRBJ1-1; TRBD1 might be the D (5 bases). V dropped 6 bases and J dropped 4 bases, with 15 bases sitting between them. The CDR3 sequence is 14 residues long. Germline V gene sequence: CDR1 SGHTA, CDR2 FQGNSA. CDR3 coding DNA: TGTGCCAGCAGTTACGACCGTGGGGGCACTGAAGCTTTCTTT. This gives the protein CASSYDRGGTEAFF.

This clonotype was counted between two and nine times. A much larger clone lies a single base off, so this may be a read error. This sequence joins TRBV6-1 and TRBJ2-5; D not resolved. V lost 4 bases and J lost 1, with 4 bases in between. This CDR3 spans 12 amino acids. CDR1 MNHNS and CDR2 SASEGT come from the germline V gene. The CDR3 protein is CASSGFQETQYF. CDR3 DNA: TGTGCCAGCAGTGGATTCCAAGAGACCCAGTACTTC.

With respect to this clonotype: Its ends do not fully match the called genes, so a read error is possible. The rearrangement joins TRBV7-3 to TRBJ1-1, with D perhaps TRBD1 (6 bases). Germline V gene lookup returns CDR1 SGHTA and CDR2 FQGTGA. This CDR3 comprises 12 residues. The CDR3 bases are TGTGCCAGCCGCTTGGATGCAGGGGATGCTTTCTTT. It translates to CASRLDAGDAFF.

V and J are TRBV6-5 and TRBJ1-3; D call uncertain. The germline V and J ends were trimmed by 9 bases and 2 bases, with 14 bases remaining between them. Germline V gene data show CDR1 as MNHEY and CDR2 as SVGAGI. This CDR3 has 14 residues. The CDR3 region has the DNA TGTGCCAGTACAATTACTGGAACTGGAAACACCATATATTTT. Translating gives CASTITGTGNTIYF.

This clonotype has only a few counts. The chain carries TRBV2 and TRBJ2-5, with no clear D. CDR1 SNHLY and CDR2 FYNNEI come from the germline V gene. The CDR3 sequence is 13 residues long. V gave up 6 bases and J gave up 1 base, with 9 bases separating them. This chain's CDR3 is CASSRSIQETQYF. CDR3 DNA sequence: TGTGCCAGCAGCCGCAGCATCCAAGAGACCCAGTACTTC.

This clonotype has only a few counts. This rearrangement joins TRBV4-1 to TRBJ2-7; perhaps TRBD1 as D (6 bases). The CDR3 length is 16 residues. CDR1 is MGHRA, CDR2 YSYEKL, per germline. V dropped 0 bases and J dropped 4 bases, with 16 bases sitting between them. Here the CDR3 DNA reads TGCGCCAGCAGCCAAGATGCCCAGGGGAGAGGGTACGAGCAGTACTTC. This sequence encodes CASSQDAQGRGYEQYF.

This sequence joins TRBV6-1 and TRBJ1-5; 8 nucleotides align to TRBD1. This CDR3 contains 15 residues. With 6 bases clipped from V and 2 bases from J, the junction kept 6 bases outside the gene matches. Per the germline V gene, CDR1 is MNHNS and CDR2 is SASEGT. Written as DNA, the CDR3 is TGTGCCAGCAGCATGGTGGGACAGGGCAATCAGCCCCAGCATTTT. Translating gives CASSMVGQGNQPQHF.

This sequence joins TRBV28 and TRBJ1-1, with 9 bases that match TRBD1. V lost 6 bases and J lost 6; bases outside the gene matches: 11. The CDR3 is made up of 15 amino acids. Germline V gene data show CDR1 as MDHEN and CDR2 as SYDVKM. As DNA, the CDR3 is TGTGCCAGCAGCTTCCCGGGACAGGGTGCGGCTGAAGCTTTCTTT. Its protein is CASSFPGQGAAEAFF.

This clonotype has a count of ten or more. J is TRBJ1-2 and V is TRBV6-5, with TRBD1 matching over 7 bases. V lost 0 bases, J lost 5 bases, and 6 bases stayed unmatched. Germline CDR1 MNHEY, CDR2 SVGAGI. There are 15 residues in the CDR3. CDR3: CASSYSRGHRYGYTF. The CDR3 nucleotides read TGTGCCAGCAGTTACTCGAGGGGGCACCGATATGGCTACACCTTC.

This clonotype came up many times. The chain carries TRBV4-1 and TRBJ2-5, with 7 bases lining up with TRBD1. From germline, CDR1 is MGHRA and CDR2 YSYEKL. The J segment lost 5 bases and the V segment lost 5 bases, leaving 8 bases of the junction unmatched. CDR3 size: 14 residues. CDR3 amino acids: CASSSTGMGETQYF. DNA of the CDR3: TGCGCCAGCAGCTCGACAGGGATGGGGGAGACCCAGTACTTC.

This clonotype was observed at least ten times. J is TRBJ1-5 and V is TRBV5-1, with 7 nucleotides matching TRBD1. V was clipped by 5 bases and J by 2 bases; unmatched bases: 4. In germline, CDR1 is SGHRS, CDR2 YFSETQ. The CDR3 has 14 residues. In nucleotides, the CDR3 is TGCGCCAGCAGAAAAACAGGGGGCAATCAGCCCCAGCATTTT. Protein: CASRKTGGNQPQHF.

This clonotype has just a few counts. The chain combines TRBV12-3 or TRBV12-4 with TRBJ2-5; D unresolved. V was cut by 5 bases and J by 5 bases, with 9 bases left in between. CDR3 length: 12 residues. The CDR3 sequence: CASSVTWETQYF. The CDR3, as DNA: TGTGCCAGCAGTGTGACTTGGGAGACCCAGTACTTC.

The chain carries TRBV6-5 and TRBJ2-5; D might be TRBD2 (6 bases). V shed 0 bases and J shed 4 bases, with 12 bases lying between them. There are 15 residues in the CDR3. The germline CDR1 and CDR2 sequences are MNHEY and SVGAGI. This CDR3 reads CASSYSYGSTETQYF. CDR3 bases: TGTGCCAGCAGTTACTCTTACGGGAGCACAGAGACCCAGTACTTC.